Listed below are T cell receptor beta chains from one sample, sequenced in a study of T cell responses to AZD1222 COVID-19 vaccine. Data came from immunoSEQ multiplex PCR; TCRdb stores just in-frame clones and leaves some out. The repertoire includes more than 85,000 clones, about 88% of them detected once, and roughly 18% sits in the top ten. The material was peripheral blood, obtained on day 0 of AZD1222 vaccination. These receptor sequences come from an adult in good health. Both conserved end residues are part of each CDR3. Each record gives: J gene, clone size, V gene, D gene, CDR3 DNA, CDR3 protein. The D gene is left open where the match is weak. Size tells how often a clone was seen (once, few, many) or the class of an expanded clone, and some rows leave it out.

>TRBJ1-2|.|TRBV3-1/TRBV3-2|.
TGTGCCAGCAGCCCCACCAGGGGTTCTTCCTATGGCTACACCTTC
CASSPTRGSSYGYTF
>TRBJ1-5|.|TRBV3-1/TRBV3-2|.
TGTGCCAGCAGCCAAGGGGCAGGACGCAATCAGCCCCAGCATTTT
CASSQGAGRNQPQHF
>TRBJ2-1|few|TRBV5-4|.
TGTGCCAGCAGCTTGGTTCTAGCCCCTTACAATGAGCAGTTCTTC
CASSLVLAPYNEQFF
>TRBJ1-5|once|TRBV19|.
TGTGCCACTCGCGGGGGGAATCAGCCCCAGCATTTT
CATRGGNQPQHF
>TRBJ2-5|.|TRBV18|.
TGTGCCAGCTCACCCCAGGGTTTACTGGGGACCCAGTACTTC
CASSPQGLLGTQYF
>TRBJ2-3|.|TRBV5-4|TRBD2
TGTGCCAGCAGCCAAAGTGGGACTAGAAGTTTAAATACGCAGTATTTT
CASSQSGTRSLNTQYF
>TRBJ2-5|.|TRBV7-7|.
TGTGCCAGCAGCTTAGTAGGGGGGACCCAAGAGACCCAGTACTTC
CASSLVGGTQETQYF
>TRBJ1-3|once|TRBV25-1|.
TGTGCCAGCAAGAAGGGTAGAGGGCCCCCAAATTGGGACACCATATATTTT
CASKKGRGPPNWDTIYF
>TRBJ2-7|.|TRBV2|.
TGTGCCAGCAGTGAAGGCGGGGCGGCTAGCTCCTACGAGCAGTACTTC
CASSEGGAASSYEQYF
>TRBJ1-1|.|TRBV5-1|.
TGCGCCAGCAGCTCCCTGGGGGGAAACACTGAAGCTTTCTTT
CASSSLGGNTEAFF
>TRBJ1-3|.|TRBV9|.
TGTGCCAGCAGCCGTAGTGGGACCCTCTCTGGAAACACCATATATTTT
CASSRSGTLSGNTIYF
>TRBJ2-1|.|TRBV27|TRBD2
TGTGCCAGCAGTTCCCGGTGGCGGGGGAGTTCCTCCTACAATGAGCAGTTCTTC
CASSSRWRGSSSYNEQFF
>TRBJ1-1|.|TRBV3-1/TRBV3-2|.
TGTGCCAGCAGCCTGAGACAGATTGGCACTGAAGCTTTCTTT
CASSLRQIGTEAFF
>TRBJ1-1|.|TRBV7-6|.
TGTGCCAGCAGCTTAGCGGCAGGGCAGACTGAAGCTTTCTTT
CASSLAAGQTEAFF
>TRBJ2-2|.|TRBV14|.
TGTGCCAGCAGCCAAGAAAGTATGTTAGCTTCCGCCGGGGAGCTGTTTTTT
CASSQESMLASAGELFF
>TRBJ1-1|.|TRBV29-1|.
TGCAGCGTTTGTAAGACAGGCGAAAACACTGAAGCTTTCTTT
CSVCKTGENTEAFF
>TRBJ1-6|once|TRBV27|.
TGTGCCAGTAGTTTATTAAGGGGGATGCTCAATTCACCCCTCCACTTT
CASSLLRGMLNSPLHF
>TRBJ2-2|.|TRBV12-3/TRBV12-4|.
TGTGCCAGCAGTTGGCTGAACACCGGGGAGCTGTTTTTT
CASSWLNTGELFF
>TRBJ2-5|.|TRBV9|.
TGTGCCAGCAGCGCCGCCCCCAGGGCTACGGCAGAGACCCAGTACTTC
CASSAAPRATAETQYF
>TRBJ2-3|.|TRBV5-1|.
TGCGCCAGCAGCTTGGGCGACAGATCCACAGATACGCAGTATTTT
CASSLGDRSTDTQYF
>TRBJ1-2|.|TRBV14|.
TGTGCCAGCAGCCAAGACAAGGATTTCCGGGAGTCTTATGGCTACACCTTC
CASSQDKDFRESYGYTF
>TRBJ2-7|.|TRBV12-3/TRBV12-4|.
TGTGCCAGCGCCTGGAGCTCCTACGAGCAGTACTTC
CASAWSSYEQYF
>TRBJ1-1|.|TRBV6-2/TRBV6-3|TRBD1
TGTGCCAGCAGTTATAGGACAGGGCTGACTGAAGCTTTCTTT
CASSYRTGLTEAFF
>TRBJ2-1|.|TRBV7-9|.
TGTGCCAGCAGCTTAGGCGATACCTTCTACAATGAGCAGTTCTTC
CASSLGDTFYNEQFF
>TRBJ2-2|.|TRBV7-9|.
TGTGCCAGCAGCTTAGACAGGTTATCCGGGGAGCTGTTTTTT
CASSLDRLSGELFF
>TRBJ1-6|.|TRBV9|TRBD1
TGTGCCAGCAGCGCGGGACAGGGGGAACGATCACCCCTCCACTTT
CASSAGQGERSPLHF
>TRBJ2-3|.|TRBV11-3|.
TGTGCCAGCAGGGCGGGGACCACAGATACGCAGTATTTT
CASRAGTTDTQYF
>TRBJ2-1|once|TRBV3-1/TRBV3-2|.
TGTGCCAGCAGCTCGCTGCTCGGGACCCGCTCCTACAATGAGCAGTTCTTC
CASSSLLGTRSYNEQFF
>TRBJ2-4|.|TRBV19|.
TGTGCCAGTAGTTTGGCAGGTTGGAACATTCAGTACTTC
CASSLAGWNIQYF
>TRBJ1-2|.|TRBV18|TRBD1
TGTGCCAGCTCGCCTACAGGGGCCGCTAACTATGGCTACACCTTC
CASSPTGAANYGYTF
>TRBJ1-1|.|TRBV9|.
TGTGCCAGCAGCACGGGACAGAACACTGAAGCTTTCTTT
CASSTGQNTEAFF
>TRBJ2-3|.|TRBV6-5|.
TGTGCCAGCAGTCTCTCAGATACGCAGTATTTT
CASSLSDTQYF
>TRBJ1-5|once|TRBV5-5|.
TGTGCCAGCAGCTTACGTGGGGCAGGTCAGCCCCAGCATTTT
CASSLRGAGQPQHF
>TRBJ1-1|.|TRBV9|.
TGTGCCAGCAGCATTGGACAGTGGGACACTGAAGCTTTCTTT
CASSIGQWDTEAFF
>TRBJ1-4|.|TRBV4-1|.
TGCGCCAGCAGCCAAGAGCCTCCAAACGGTAATGAAAAACTGTTTTTT
CASSQEPPNGNEKLFF
>TRBJ2-2|.|TRBV19|TRBD1
TGTGCCAGTAGTACCTCCCCGGGACAGGGAACGAACACCGGGGAGCTGTTTTTT
CASSTSPGQGTNTGELFF
>TRBJ1-1|.|TRBV9|.
TGTGCCAGCAGCGTAGAGGCAGGGGTGAACACTGAAGCTTTCTTT
CASSVEAGVNTEAFF
>TRBJ1-2|.|TRBV19|.
TGTGCCAGTAGCCGGCGGGCAGGGATTAACTATGGCTACACCTTC
CASSRRAGINYGYTF
>TRBJ2-7|.|TRBV5-1|TRBD1
TGCGCCAGCAGCTTGGCCGGGGCGACAGGGGACGAGCAGTACTTC
CASSLAGATGDEQYF
>TRBJ1-5|.|TRBV6-5|.
TGTGCCAGCAGTTCCCCGACTCTTCGGCAGCCCCAGCATTTT
CASSSPTLRQPQHF
>TRBJ1-2|.|TRBV7-2|.
TGTGCCAGCAGCTTAGGTGAAGGCTATGGCTACACCTTC
CASSLGEGYGYTF
>TRBJ2-7|.|TRBV7-2|.
TGTGCCAGCAGCTTAGAGAACTTGGGGGAGCAGTACTTC
CASSLENLGEQYF
>TRBJ1-2|.|TRBV19|.
TGTGCCAGTAGTGGCGCCGACGCGGGACCTCTACGGAGTGGCTACACCTTC
CASSGADAGPLRSGYTF
>TRBJ1-1|once|TRBV5-1|.
TGCGCCAGCAGCTTGGCGGGGCCCCGGAGCACTGAAGCTTTCTTT
CASSLAGPRSTEAFF
>TRBJ2-1|few|TRBV6-5|TRBD1
TGTGCCAGCAGTACCGACAGGGGGAGAAATGAGCAGTTCTTC
CASSTDRGRNEQFF